Presented here are 20 T cell receptor beta chains from one specimen sequenced in a study of shared clonotypes between healthy human individuals. Data came from immunoSEQ multiplex PCR; TCRdb stores just in-frame clones and leaves some out. Altogether 1 million to 1.3 million clones are present, around three quarters being singletons, with the ten largest covering 0.55% to 0.7%. Sequenced sample: memory CD4+ T cells from PBMCs. Indicated subset: CD45RA-negative fraction. The receptors stem from a man between 18 and 29 years old in good health. Some clones in this sample may be carry-over from other donors' samples.

The gene calls are TRBV29-1 and TRBJ2-5, with D perhaps assigned TRBD1 or TRBD2 (6 bases each). The V gene lost 4 bases and the J gene lost 0 bases, with 15 bases spanning the gap. Germline V gene data show CDR1 as SQVTM and CDR2 as ANQGSEA. This CDR3 is built from 15 residues. The CDR3, as DNA: TGCAGCGTTGGGGTGTCGGGGGCTTACCAAGAGACCCAGTACTTC. Its protein is CSVGVSGAYQETQYF.

Only one count was recorded for this clone. This chain connects TRBV6-5 to TRBJ2-2; D possibly corresponds to TRBD1 (6 bases). The CDR3 has 14 residues. Trimming removed 8 bases at V and 0 bases at J, with 10 bases between. Germline CDR1 MNHEY, CDR2 SVGAGI. The CDR3 region has the DNA TGTGCCAGCGGGACACCCTCGAACACCGGGGAGCTGTTTTTT. Translated, it gives CASGTPSNTGELFF.

The CDR3 here is CASSSMNRQGIYEQYF. As DNA, the CDR3 is TGCGCCAGCAGCTCTATGAACCGACAGGGGATCTACGAGCAGTACTTC. The chain couples TRBV5-1 to TRBJ2-7; the match to TRBD1 covers 8 bases. The CDR3 is 16 amino acids. Trimming removed 3 bases from V and 3 bases from J; junction bases left unmatched: 11. Germline CDR1 SGHRS, CDR2 YFSETQ.

As concerns this clone: This specimen includes other DNA sequences encoding the same CDR3. This chain uses TRBV28 with TRBJ2-7; D gene ambiguous. The ends were cut back, 5 bases at V and 4 bases at J, with 6 bases in the middle. Germline assignment: CDR1 MDHEN and CDR2 SYDVKM. CDR3 length equals 11 residues. CDR3 loop: CASSNRYEQYF. CDR3 DNA: TGTGCCAGCAGTAATAGGTACGAGCAGTACTTC. The variable domain in full, with the rest retrieved from reference TRBV28 and TRBJ2-7, is DVKVTQSSRYLVKRTGEKVFLECVQDMDHENMFWYRQDPGLGLRLIYFSYDVKMKEKGDIPEGYSVSREKKERFSLILESASTNQTSMYLCASSNRYEQYFGPGTRLTVT.

V usage is TRBV29-1 and J usage is TRBJ1-2; D unclear. Germline loops: CDR1 SQVTM, CDR2 ANQGSEA. Trimming took off 1 base at V and 8 bases at J, with 17 bases between the two ends. The CDR3 totals 14 residues. The CDR3 spells CSVEVRDLLEGYTF. In DNA, the CDR3 is TGCAGCGTTGAAGTTCGAGACCTACTGGAGGGCTACACCTTC. Combining the CDR3 with reference TRBV29-1 and TRBJ1-2 gives the whole variable domain SAVISQKPSRDICQRGTSLTIQCQVDSQVTMMFWYRQQPGQSLTLIATANQGSEATYESGFVIDKFPISRPNLTFSTLTVSNMSPEDSSIYLCSVEVRDLLEGYTFGSGTRLTVV.

Details on this clone: The same CDR3 also results from other DNA sequences found in this sample. The chain links TRBV14 to TRBJ1-5, with D unclear. CDR1 is SGHDN, CDR2 FVKESK, per germline. The CDR3 consists of 13 residues. V was clipped by 1 base and J by 6 bases, with 7 bases between them. DNA for the CDR3: TGTGCCAGCAGCCAAGGGTGGGGTCAGCCCCAGCATTTT. Protein sequence: CASSQGWGQPQHF.

The chain uses TRBV19 and TRBJ2-1; weak D call: TRBD1 (5 bases). The V and J ends lost 7 bases and 5 bases respectively, with 21 bases between them. Germline V gives CDR1 LNHDA, CDR2 SQIVND (reference sequence). This CDR3 spans 16 amino acids. CDR3 sequence (DNA): TGTGCCAGTAACATCATCGGCCCTCAGGGAAACAATGAGCAGTTCTTC. The encoded protein is CASNIIGPQGNNEQFF.

The chain combines TRBV6-5 with TRBJ1-5, with 7 bases matching TRBD1. Looked up from germline, CDR1 is MNHEY and CDR2 is SVGAGI. The CDR3 loop spans 14 amino acids. V dropped 5 bases and J dropped 2; count of bases not matched to a gene: 3. For the CDR3, the DNA is TGTGCCAGCAGTCGTGACAGGGGCAATCAGCCCCAGCATTTT. Residues: CASSRDRGNQPQHF.

This clone was seen more than once but under ten times. The rearrangement joins TRBV7-8 to TRBJ2-4; TRBD1 matches at 7 bases. Germline V gives CDR1 SGHVS, CDR2 FQNEAQ. V was pared by 5 bases and J by 3 bases, with 10 bases of the junction left unmatched. The CDR3 spans 16 residues. The CDR3 DNA is TGTGCCAGCAGCCCGTCAGGACAGGCCGACAAAAACATTCAGTACTTC. It encodes CASSPSGQADKNIQYF.

The chain couples TRBV28 to TRBJ2-7, with D perhaps given as TRBD1 or TRBD2 (6 bases each). In germline, CDR1 is MDHEN, CDR2 SYDVKM. V dropped 3 bases and J dropped 6 bases, with 15 bases sitting between them. The CDR3 is made up of 14 amino acids. Written as DNA, the CDR3 is TGTGCCAGCAGTTTCCCGGGGGCAAGGGTCGAGCAGTACTTC. Its translation is CASSFPGARVEQYF.

This clone was counted between two and nine times. The chain uses TRBV29-1 and TRBJ1-1; possibly TRBD1 for D (5 bases). V lost 6 bases to trimming and J lost 1 base, with 9 bases between them. Germline CDR1 SQVTM, CDR2 ANQGSEA. This CDR3 is 12 amino acids long. CDR3 protein: CSVVTGNTEAFF. In DNA, the CDR3 is TGCAGCGTAGTAACAGGGAACACTGAAGCTTTCTTT.

This clone has a handful of counts. This chain connects TRBV27 to TRBJ2-6; D gene unclear. Trimming shortened V by 5 bases and J by 1 base, and 12 bases separated the two germline ends. Looked up from germline, CDR1 is MNHEY and CDR2 is SMNVEV (reference sequence). The CDR3 loop spans 16 amino acids. The CDR3 is CASSRQTLSGANVLTF. CDR3 coding DNA: TGTGCCAGCAGTAGGCAGACCCTATCTGGGGCCAACGTCCTGACTTTC.

V is TRBV11-2 and J is TRBJ2-5; 8 nucleotides agree with TRBD2. CDR1 and CDR2 from the germline V gene are SGHAT and FQNNGV. The V and J ends lost 5 bases and 1 base, in that order; junction bases with no gene match: 12. The CDR3 runs 17 residues. CDR3 protein: CASSPRVVAGTQETQYF. In DNA, the CDR3 is TGTGCCAGCAGCCCCCGGGTGGTAGCGGGGACCCAAGAGACCCAGTACTTC.

The rearrangement links TRBV4-2 to TRBJ1-4; TRBD1 matches at 8 bases. With 1 base clipped from V and 3 bases from J, the junction kept 10 bases outside the gene matches. CDR1 and CDR2 (germline): LGHNA, YNFKEQ. This CDR3 comprises 18 residues. CDR3 sequence (DNA): TGTGCCAGCAGCCAAGGGGACAGGAGCTTTGGCGCTAATGAAAAACTGTTTTTT. It is translated as CASSQGDRSFGANEKLFF.

The genes are TRBV28 and TRBJ2-1, with a weak D call TRBD2 (6 bases). From germline, CDR1 is MDHEN and CDR2 SYDVKM. Trimming took 9 bases from V and 7 from J, leaving 22 bases between them. This CDR3 has 15 residues. The CDR3 sequence: CASRSRTQSGNEQFF. In nucleotides, the CDR3 is TGTGCCAGTCGTAGTAGGACTCAAAGCGGGAATGAGCAGTTCTTC. Based on the CDR3 plus reference TRBV28 and TRBJ2-1, the full variable domain is DVKVTQSSRYLVKRTGEKVFLECVQDMDHENMFWYRQDPGLGLRLIYFSYDVKMKEKGDIPEGYSVSREKKERFSLILESASTNQTSMYLCASRSRTQSGNEQFFGPGTRLTVL.

V usage is TRBV4-2 and J usage is TRBJ1-1; tentative D call: TRBD1 (6 bases). Trimming stripped 2 bases from V and 4 bases from J, with 17 bases between. The CDR3 runs to 16 residues. The V gene's germline CDR1 is LGHNA and CDR2 YNFKEQ. The CDR3: CASSQHTGNFGTEAFF. In DNA, the CDR3 is TGTGCCAGCAGCCAACATACAGGGAATTTCGGCACTGAAGCTTTCTTT.

This chain links TRBV5-1 with TRBJ2-7; 10 bases align to TRBD2. In germline, CDR1 is SGHRS, CDR2 YFSETQ. The V segment lost 4 bases and the J segment 2 bases; nucleotides outside the gene matches: 6. The CDR3 is made up of 15 amino acids. CDR3 coding DNA: TGCGCCAGCAGCGACATAGCGGGAGGTGCCTACGAGCAGTACTTC. Translated: CASSDIAGGAYEQYF. The whole variable domain, filled in from reference TRBV5-1 and TRBJ2-7, reads KAGVTQTPRYLIKTRGQQVTLSCSPISGHRSVSWYQQTPGQGLQFLFEYFSETQRNKGNFPGRFSGRQFSNSRSEMNVSTLELGDSALYLCASSDIAGGAYEQYFGPGTRLTVT.

This chain joins TRBV5-1 and TRBJ2-2; TRBD1 is a possible D gene (6 bases). The ends were cut back, 3 bases at V and 5 bases at J, with 14 bases in the middle. The germline V gene encodes CDR1 SGHRS and CDR2 YFSETQ. The CDR3 has 15 residues. CDR3 sequence: CASSSGYTGTGELFF. As DNA, the CDR3 is TGCGCCAGCAGCTCAGGATATACAGGGACCGGGGAGCTGTTTTTT.

The chain employs TRBV6-6 and TRBJ1-5; 7 nucleotides align to TRBD1. The CDR3 extends over 15 amino acids. Germline V gives CDR1 MNHNY, CDR2 SVGAGI (reference sequence). With 7 bases clipped from V and 2 bases from J, the junction kept 8 bases outside the gene matches. CDR3 residues: CASTADREGNQPQHF. CDR3 sequence (DNA): TGTGCCAGCACCGCAGACAGGGAGGGCAATCAGCCCCAGCATTTT.

This chain links TRBV18 with TRBJ2-3, with 9 bases fitting TRBD2. Germline values: CDR1 KGHSH, CDR2 LQKENI. The CDR3 extends over 18 amino acids. With V trimmed by 8 bases and J by 1 base, 16 bases remained unmatched. The CDR3 loop is CASGLTSGLTWGTDTQYF. The CDR3 DNA follows: TGTGCCAGCGGCCTGACTAGCGGCCTCACGTGGGGCACAGATACGCAGTATTTT.